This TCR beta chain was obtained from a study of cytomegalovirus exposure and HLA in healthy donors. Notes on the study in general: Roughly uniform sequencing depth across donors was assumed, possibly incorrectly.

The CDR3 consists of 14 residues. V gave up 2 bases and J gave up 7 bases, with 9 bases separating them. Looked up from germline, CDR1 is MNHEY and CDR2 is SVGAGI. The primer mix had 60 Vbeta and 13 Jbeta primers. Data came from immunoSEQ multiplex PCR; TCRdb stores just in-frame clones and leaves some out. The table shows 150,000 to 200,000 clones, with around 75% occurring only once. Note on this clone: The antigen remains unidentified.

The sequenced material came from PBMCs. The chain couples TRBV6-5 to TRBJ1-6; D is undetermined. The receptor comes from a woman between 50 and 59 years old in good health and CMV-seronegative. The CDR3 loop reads CASSYGLLNSPLHF. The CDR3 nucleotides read TGTGCCAGCAGTTACGGTCTGCTAAATTCACCCCTCCACTTT.